The rows below give T cell receptor beta chains drawn from one sample of a study of cytomegalovirus exposure and HLA in healthy donors. The protocol was immunoSEQ multiplex PCR, while the TCRdb copy is restricted to in-frame clones and leaves out a portion. Here the sample spans roughly 120,000 clones, 86% being singletons. Material for sequencing was PBMCs. The receptors were sampled from a man between 18 and 35 years old in good health and CMV-seronegative. Each CDR3 is given with its conserved first and last residue. The D gene is left open where the match is weak. The size entry is marked missing in some rows and otherwise reads once, few, many or a size class.

d_call | j_call | v_call | clone_size | cdr3_aa | cdr3_nt
TRBD1 | TRBJ1-1 | TRBV30 | once | CAWSTGGLNTEAFF | TGTGCCTGGAGTACAGGGGGGTTAAACACTGAAGCTTTCTTT
TRBD1 | TRBJ2-7 | TRBV5-1 | few | CASSGGTGEEQYF | TGCGCCAGCAGCGGGGGGACAGGGGAGGAACAGTACTTC
- | TRBJ2-7 | TRBV10-1 | - | CASSDRGYPYEQYF | TGCGCCAGCAGTGATAGAGGGTACCCCTACGAGCAGTACTTC
- | TRBJ2-1 | TRBV19 | - | CASTNQYEQFF | TGTGCCAGTACCAATCAGTATGAGCAGTTCTTC
- | TRBJ2-1 | TRBV10-3 | - | CAISEGQGSNNEQFF | TGTGCCATCAGTGAAGGGCAGGGGTCCAACAATGAGCAGTTCTTC
TRBD2 | TRBJ2-1 | TRBV5-1 | - | CASKQNSGGTYNEQFF | TGCGCCAGCAAGCAGAATAGCGGGGGGACGTACAATGAGCAGTTCTTC
TRBD1 | TRBJ2-5 | TRBV7-9 | - | CASRTSDRLGETQYF | TGTGCCAGCAGAACCTCGGACAGGCTCGGAGAGACCCAGTACTTC
- | TRBJ2-5 | TRBV5-1 | - | CASSFGFVRETQYF | TGCGCCAGCAGCTTTGGCTTCGTCAGAGAGACCCAGTACTTC
- | TRBJ1-6 | TRBV27 | - | CASSPGTMRSYNSPLHF | TGTGCCAGCAGCCCCGGGACAATGAGGTCCTATAATTCACCCCTCCACTTT
- | TRBJ2-7 | TRBV18 | - | CASSPGDTSSYEQYF | TGTGCCAGCTCACCAGGGGACACTAGCTCCTACGAGCAGTACTTC
- | TRBJ2-1 | TRBV7-9 | - | CASSLSGQSSTRYNEQFF | TGTGCCAGCAGCTTATCCGGACAGAGCTCGACGAGGTACAATGAGCAGTTCTTC
- | TRBJ1-2 | TRBV13 | few | CASSEDSYGYTF | TGTGCCAGCAGCGAGGACAGCTATGGCTACACCTTC
TRBD2 | TRBJ2-5 | TRBV7-2 | once | CASSLAGAGGYGTQYF | TGTGCCAGCAGCTTAGCCGGCGCGGGGGGGTATGGGACCCAGTACTTC
TRBD1 | TRBJ1-2 | TRBV5-1 | - | CASSWGTGGSLANYGYTF | TGCGCCAGCAGCTGGGGGACAGGGGGATCCTTAGCTAACTATGGCTACACCTTC
- | TRBJ2-7 | TRBV7-2 | - | CASSLGAGAPREQYF | TGTGCCAGCAGCTTAGGTGCAGGGGCCCCACGCGAGCAGTACTTC
- | TRBJ1-4 | TRBV11-2 | - | CASSLAHPGVIEKLFF | TGTGCCAGCAGCTTAGCCCATCCAGGGGTTATCGAAAAACTGTTTTTT
- | TRBJ1-6 | TRBV6-5 | once | CASSSQRSGNSPLHF | TGTGCCAGCAGTTCCCAACGTTCGGGGAATTCACCCCTCCACTTT
- | TRBJ2-5 | TRBV9 | few | CASSVAVEVGQETQYF | TGTGCCAGCAGCGTAGCCGTGGAGGTCGGTCAAGAGACCCAGTACTTC
- | TRBJ1-1 | TRBV30 | - | CAWRGARTEAFF | TGTGCCTGGAGGGGGGCGAGGACTGAAGCTTTCTTT
- | TRBJ1-2 | TRBV10-3 | - | CAIRALRASSYGYTF | TGTGCCATCAGGGCCCTCAGGGCTAGTAGCTATGGCTACACCTTC
- | TRBJ1-2 | TRBV7-2 | - | CASSPPGSYGYTF | TGTGCCAGCAGCCCACCCGGGTCCTATGGCTACACCTTC
- | TRBJ2-2 | TRBV7-2 | - | CASSSVTGELFF | TGTGCCAGCAGCTCTGTCACCGGGGAGCTGTTTTTT
- | TRBJ1-3 | TRBV14 | - | CASSQYGGGNTIYF | TGTGCCAGCAGCCAATACGGCGGTGGAAACACCATATATTTT
TRBD2 | TRBJ2-3 | TRBV30 | once | CAWTPARLAGRYF | TGTGCCTGGACCCCAGCCAGGCTAGCGGGCAGGTATTTT
- | TRBJ1-2 | TRBV5-1 | - | CASSPDRNYGYTF | TGCGCCAGCAGTCCGGACAGAAACTATGGCTACACCTTC
- | TRBJ1-3 | TRBV30 | - | CACDTGVSGNTIYF | TGTGCCTGTGATACCGGGGTCTCTGGAAACACCATATATTTT
TRBD2 | TRBJ2-3 | TRBV5-1 | - | CASSLVGTSVGPDTQYF | TGCGCCAGCAGCTTGGTCGGGACTAGCGTTGGCCCAGATACGCAGTATTTT
- | TRBJ1-2 | TRBV14 | - | CASSQRTHYGYTF | TGTGCCAGCAGCCAAAGAACACACTATGGCTACACCTTC
TRBD1 | TRBJ1-2 | TRBV6-1 | few | CASRGDRGGYTF | TGTGCCAGCAGGGGGGACAGGGGAGGCTACACCTTC
- | TRBJ1-2 | TRBV2 | - | CASSTGENYGYTF | TGTGCCAGCTCGACGGGGGAAAACTATGGCTACACCTTC
TRBD2 | TRBJ2-1 | TRBV14 | - | CASSQDLAGDNNEQFF | TGTGCCAGCAGCCAAGATTTGGCGGGAGACAACAATGAGCAGTTCTTC
TRBD2 | TRBJ2-7 | TRBV18 | - | CASSPVAASGNEQYF | TGTGCCAGCTCACCGGTCGCGGCTAGCGGAAACGAGCAGTACTTC
TRBD2 | TRBJ2-1 | TRBV6-1 | once | CASSEGTSGGSEQFF | TGTGCCAGCAGTGAAGGGACTAGCGGGGGAAGTGAGCAGTTCTTC
TRBD2 | TRBJ2-3 | TRBV5-4 | - | CASRSLKTSGGDTQYF | TGTGCCAGCCGCAGCTTGAAGACTAGCGGGGGAGATACGCAGTATTTT
TRBD1 | TRBJ2-1 | TRBV19 | - | CASSIEADRVNNEQFF | TGTGCCAGTAGTATAGAGGCGGACAGGGTAAACAATGAGCAGTTCTTC
- | TRBJ2-5 | TRBV5-4 | - | CASSLSLSQETQYF | TGTGCCAGCAGCTTGTCTCTCAGTCAAGAGACCCAGTACTTC
TRBD1 | TRBJ2-3 | TRBV5-1 | - | CASSYSSGTGATDTQYF | TGCGCCAGCAGTTATTCCTCCGGGACAGGGGCCACAGATACGCAGTATTTT
- | TRBJ1-2 | TRBV10-3 | - | CAIKAGGNYGYTF | TGTGCCATCAAAGCGGGTGGTAACTATGGCTACACCTTC
- | TRBJ2-2 | TRBV6-4 | - | CASSKPGANTGELFF | TGTGCCAGCAGTAAACCGGGGGCGAACACCGGGGAGCTGTTTTTT
- | TRBJ2-6 | TRBV6-1 | - | CASSAVQGGANVLTF | TGTGCCAGCAGTGCCGTGCAGGGTGGGGCCAACGTCCTGACTTTC
- | TRBJ1-2 | TRBV7-9 | - | CASSLAQADYGYTF | TGTGCCAGCAGCTTAGCGCAGGCAGACTATGGCTACACCTTC
TRBD2 | TRBJ2-7 | TRBV5-4 | - | CASSRWTSPEQYF | TGTGCCAGCAGCCGTTGGACTAGCCCCGAGCAGTACTTC
- | TRBJ2-7 | TRBV6-1 | - | CASSEGVLPGYEQYF | TGTGCCAGCAGTGAAGGTGTCCTACCGGGCTACGAGCAGTACTTC
TRBD2 | TRBJ2-3 | TRBV2 | - | CASSEVLAGGPQDTQYF | TGTGCCAGCAGTGAAGTCCTAGCGGGAGGGCCTCAAGATACGCAGTATTTT
TRBD1 | TRBJ1-2 | TRBV19 | - | CASYPGQGGGYTF | TGTGCCAGCTATCCGGGACAGGGGGGTGGCTACACCTTC
TRBD1 | TRBJ1-1 | TRBV6-5 | - | CAISPGGGTEAFF | TGTGCCATCTCGCCAGGGGGAGGCACTGAAGCTTTCTTT
TRBD1 | TRBJ1-1 | TRBV4-2 | - | CASKSGQMNTEAFF | TGTGCCAGCAAGTCGGGACAGATGAACACTGAAGCTTTCTTT
TRBD1 | TRBJ2-7 | TRBV2 | - | CASRDRVYEQYF | TGTGCCAGCCGGGACAGGGTCTACGAGCAGTACTTC
TRBD1 | TRBJ1-2 | TRBV27 | - | CASSPTQGGDGYTF | TGTGCCAGCAGTCCCACTCAGGGGGGCGATGGCTACACCTTC
- | TRBJ1-1 | TRBV7-9 | - | CASSLQVLNTEAFF | TGTGCCAGCAGCTTACAGGTGTTGAACACTGAAGCTTTCTTT
TRBD2 | TRBJ2-7 | TRBV7-2 | - | CASSLVGRGFGEQYF | TGTGCCAGCAGCTTAGTTGGGCGGGGGTTCGGCGAGCAGTACTTC
TRBD2 | TRBJ2-3 | TRBV14 | - | CASSLPPSGRLDTQYF | TGTGCCAGCAGCCTTCCACCTAGCGGGAGATTGGATACGCAGTATTTT
TRBD1 | TRBJ1-1 | TRBV5-1 | - | CASSTRTGDRTEAFF | TGCGCCAGCAGCACAAGGACAGGGGATCGGACTGAAGCTTTCTTT
TRBD2 | TRBJ2-2 | TRBV6-5 | - | CASNSGANTGELFF | TGTGCCAGCAATAGCGGGGCCAACACCGGGGAGCTGTTTTTT
- | TRBJ2-1 | TRBV15 | - | CATVQEGYNEQFF | TGTGCCACCGTACAGGAGGGTTACAATGAGCAGTTCTTC
- | TRBJ1-1 | TRBV7-2 | few | CASSLFSQGEAFF | TGTGCCAGCAGCTTATTCAGTCAGGGTGAAGCTTTCTTT
- | TRBJ1-4 | TRBV5-8 | - | CASSPAGVPNEKLFF | TGTGCCAGCAGCCCTGCAGGGGTCCCTAATGAAAAACTGTTTTTT